Listed below are T cell receptor beta chains from one sample, sequenced in a study of T-cell reconstitution after alpha-beta-depleted transplantation in children. Using its own MiXCR run on the PCR reads, TCRdb lists one record per CDR3 protein. The sample holds fewer than 350,000 distinct CDR3 sequences, over 9% seen once. Sequencing was performed on PBMCs, taken before TCRalphabeta/CD19-depleted stem cell transplant. The receptors were sampled from a boy in the first two years of life with acute myeloid leukemia, due to receive a stem cell transplant. Both conserved end residues are part of each CDR3. D genes are given only for firm matches. Clone size appears in some rows only: once, few, many, or a class for an expanded clone.

d_call | j_call | v_call | cdr3_length | clone_size | cdr3_nt | cdr3_aa
. | TRBJ2-1 | TRBV27 | 16 | many | TGTGCCAGCAGTTTGACAGGTTCCCCTTGGGACAATGAGCAGTTCTTC | CASSLTGSPWDNEQFF
. | TRBJ1-1 | TRBV28 | 14 | many | TGTGCCAGCAGATATCATACAGGGAACACTGAAGCTTTCTTT | CASRYHTGNTEAFF
. | TRBJ2-7 | TRBV4-2 | 12 | many | TGTGCCAGCAGCCAAGCGAACTACGAGCAGTACTTC | CASSQANYEQYF
. | TRBJ2-7 | TRBV2 | 14 | . | TGTGCCAGCTGTTTCTGGACGGGACTCTACGAGCAGTACTTC | CASCFWTGLYEQYF
. | TRBJ2-1 | TRBV3-1 | 14 | many | TGTGCCAGCAGCCCGAACAGGGTGTACAATGAGCAGTTCTTC | CASSPNRVYNEQFF
. | TRBJ2-5 | TRBV24-1 | 18 | . | TGTGCCACCAGTGATGTTATCCGGGACAACAACCTCCAAGAGACCCAGTACTTC | CATSDVIRDNNLQETQYF
. | TRBJ2-7 | TRBV7-3 | 16 | many | TGTGCCAGCAGCCCCTCGCCGGTTTCCGGGTTCGACGAGCAGTACTTC | CASSPSPVSGFDEQYF
. | TRBJ2-7 | TRBV2 | 14 | few | TGTGCCAGCAGTGGGCCAGAAGGGTCCTACGAGCAGTACTTC | CASSGPEGSYEQYF
. | TRBJ2-1 | TRBV7-7 | 13 | few | TGTGCTAGCAGCCCCGACCACTACAATGAGCAGTTCTTC | CASSPDHYNEQFF
TRBD2 | TRBJ2-1 | TRBV20-1 | 15 | many | TGCAGTGCTAGCCCCGGGGGGGGATCCTACAATGAGCAGTTCTTC | CSASPGGGSYNEQFF
TRBD1 | TRBJ1-5 | TRBV28 | 15 | many | TGTGCCAGCAGTTTACAGGGGGCTGGCGTGCAGCCCCAGCATTTT | CASSLQGAGVQPQHF
. | TRBJ2-7 | TRBV10-3 | 12 | . | TGTGCCATCAGTGAAGATGGCTACGAGCAGTACTTC | CAISEDGYEQYF
. | TRBJ2-5 | TRBV28 | 13 | many | TGTGCCAGCAGTTTTTATCAGGAAGAGACCCAGTACTTC | CASSFYQEETQYF